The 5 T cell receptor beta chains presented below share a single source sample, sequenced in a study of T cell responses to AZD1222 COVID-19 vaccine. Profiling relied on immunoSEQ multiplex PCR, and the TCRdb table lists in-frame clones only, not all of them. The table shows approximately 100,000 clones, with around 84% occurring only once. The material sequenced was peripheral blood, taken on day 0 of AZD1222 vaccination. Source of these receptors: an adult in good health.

CDR3 nucleotide sequence: TGTGCCAGCAGCTTAAGGACAGGCTCGAACACCGGGGAGCTGTTTTTT. Translating gives CASSLRTGSNTGELFF. The chain has TRBV7-3 and TRBJ2-2, with 7 positions matching TRBD1. The germline V gene has CDR1 SGHTA and CDR2 FQGTGA. The CDR3 loop spans 16 amino acids. The V and J ends lost 1 base and 0 bases, in that order; junction bases with no gene match: 2.

The chain's CDR3 is CASSSDNRYGYTF. Here the CDR3 DNA reads TGTGCCAGCAGTTCTGACAATCGCTATGGCTACACCTTC. The chain uses TRBV28 and TRBJ1-2, with D unclear. V lost 4 bases and J lost 4, with 10 bases in between. The CDR3 is made up of 13 amino acids. Germline-derived CDR1 and CDR2 are MDHEN and SYDVKM.

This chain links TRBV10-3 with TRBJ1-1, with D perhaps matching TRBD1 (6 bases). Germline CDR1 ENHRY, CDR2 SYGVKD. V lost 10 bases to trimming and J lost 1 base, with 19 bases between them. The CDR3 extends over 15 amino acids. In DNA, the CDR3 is TGTGCCACTGGGGGGCAGGGCAGGGCGAACACTGAAGCTTTCTTT. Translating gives CATGGQGRANTEAFF.

CDR3 region: CASDGGGSWQPQHF. CDR3 DNA: TGTGCCAGCGACGGAGGGGGTTCCTGGCAGCCCCAGCATTTT. The V call is TRBV28, the J call TRBJ1-5, with a weak D call TRBD1 (6 bases). This CDR3 has 14 residues. The germline V gene encodes CDR1 MDHEN and CDR2 SYDVKM. V lost 8 bases and J lost 7, with 18 bases in between.

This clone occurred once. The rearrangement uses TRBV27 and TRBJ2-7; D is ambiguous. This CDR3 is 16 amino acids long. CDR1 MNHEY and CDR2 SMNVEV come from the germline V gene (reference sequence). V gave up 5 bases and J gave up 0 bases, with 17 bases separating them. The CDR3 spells CASSPKDTYSSYEQYF. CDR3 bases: TGTGCCAGCAGTCCGAAAGACACTTATAGCTCCTACGAGCAGTACTTC.